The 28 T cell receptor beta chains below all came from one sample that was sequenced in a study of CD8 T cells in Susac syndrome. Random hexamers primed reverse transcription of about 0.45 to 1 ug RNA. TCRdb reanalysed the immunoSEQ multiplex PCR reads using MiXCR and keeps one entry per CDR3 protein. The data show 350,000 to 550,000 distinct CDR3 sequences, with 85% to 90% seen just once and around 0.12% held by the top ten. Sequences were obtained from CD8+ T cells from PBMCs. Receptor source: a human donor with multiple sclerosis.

CDR3 nucleotide sequence: TGTGCCAGCAGCCCGGGTCCTTGGGGGGCTAGCACAGATACGCAGTATTTT. Encoded protein: CASSPGPWGASTDTQYF. V and J are TRBV7-9 and TRBJ2-3; D possibly matches TRBD1 or TRBD2 (6 bases each). Trimming took off 5 bases at V and 0 bases at J, with 18 bases between the two ends. Germline-derived CDR1 and CDR2 are SEHNR and FQNEAQ (reference sequence). CDR3 length: 17 residues.

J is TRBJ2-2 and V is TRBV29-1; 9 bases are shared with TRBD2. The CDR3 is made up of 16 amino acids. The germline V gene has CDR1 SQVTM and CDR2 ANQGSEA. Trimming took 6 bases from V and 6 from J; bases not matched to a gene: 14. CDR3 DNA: TGCAGCGTCCCTCGCCGGCGGGAGGGCCCTCCCGGGGAGCTGTTTTTT. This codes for CSVPRRREGPPGELFF.

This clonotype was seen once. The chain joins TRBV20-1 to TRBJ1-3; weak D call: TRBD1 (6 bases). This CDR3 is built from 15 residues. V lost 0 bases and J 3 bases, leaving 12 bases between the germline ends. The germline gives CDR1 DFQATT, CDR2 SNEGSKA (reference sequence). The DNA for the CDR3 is TGCAGTGCTAGAGATCACGCAGGGGTTGGAAACACCATATATTTT. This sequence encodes CSARDHAGVGNTIYF.

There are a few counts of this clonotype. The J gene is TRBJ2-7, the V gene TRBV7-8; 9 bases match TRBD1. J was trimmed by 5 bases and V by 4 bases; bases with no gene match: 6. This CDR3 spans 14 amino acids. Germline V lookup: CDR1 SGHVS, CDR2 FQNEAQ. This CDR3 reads CASSSGQGQDEQYF. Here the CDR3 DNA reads TGTGCCAGCAGCTCCGGACAGGGGCAGGACGAGCAGTACTTC. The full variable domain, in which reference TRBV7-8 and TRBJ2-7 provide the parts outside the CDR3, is GAGVSQSPRYKVAKRGQDVALRCDPISGHVSLFWYQQALGQGPEFLTYFQNEAQLDKSGLPSDRFFAERPEGSVSTLKIQRTQQEDSAVYLCASSSGQGQDEQYFGPGTRLTVT.

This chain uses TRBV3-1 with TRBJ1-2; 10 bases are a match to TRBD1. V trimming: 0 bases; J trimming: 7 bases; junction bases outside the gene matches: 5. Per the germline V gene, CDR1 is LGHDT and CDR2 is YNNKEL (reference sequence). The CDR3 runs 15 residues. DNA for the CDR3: TGTGCCAGCAGCCAAGATGGGACAGGGGCTGGTGGCTACACCTTC. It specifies CASSQDGTGAGGYTF.

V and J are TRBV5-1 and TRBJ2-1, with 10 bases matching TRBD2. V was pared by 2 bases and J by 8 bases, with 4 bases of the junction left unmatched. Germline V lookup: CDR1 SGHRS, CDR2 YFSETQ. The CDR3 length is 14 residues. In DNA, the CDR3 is TGCGCCAGCAGCTTAGCGGGAGGGCCCTATGAGCAGTTCTTC. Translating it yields CASSLAGGPYEQFF.

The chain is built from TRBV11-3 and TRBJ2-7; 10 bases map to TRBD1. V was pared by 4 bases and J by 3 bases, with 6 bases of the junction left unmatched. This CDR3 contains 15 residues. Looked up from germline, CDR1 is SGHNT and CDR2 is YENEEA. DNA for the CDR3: TGTGCCAGCAGCTGGGGGACAGGGGTAAACTACGAGCAGTACTTC. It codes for CASSWGTGVNYEQYF.

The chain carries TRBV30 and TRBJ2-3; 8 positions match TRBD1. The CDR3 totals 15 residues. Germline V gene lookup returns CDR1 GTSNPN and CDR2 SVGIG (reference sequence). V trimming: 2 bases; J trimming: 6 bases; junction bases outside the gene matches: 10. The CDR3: CAWSWQGALSDTQYF. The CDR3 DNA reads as TGTGCCTGGAGTTGGCAGGGGGCCCTGTCCGATACGCAGTATTTT.

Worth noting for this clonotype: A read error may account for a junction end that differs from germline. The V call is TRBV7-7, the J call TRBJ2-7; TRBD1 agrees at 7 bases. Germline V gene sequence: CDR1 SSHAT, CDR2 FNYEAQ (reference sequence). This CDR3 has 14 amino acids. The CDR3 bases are TGTGCTAGCAGCTCCCGGGACAGAGAGTACGAGCAGTACTTC. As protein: CASSSRDREYEQYF.

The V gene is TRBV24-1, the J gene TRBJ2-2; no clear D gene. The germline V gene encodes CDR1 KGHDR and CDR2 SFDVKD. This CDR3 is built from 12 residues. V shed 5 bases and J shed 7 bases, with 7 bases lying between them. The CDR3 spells CATSGGYGELFF. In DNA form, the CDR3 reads TGTGCCACCAGTGGAGGATACGGGGAGCTGTTTTTT.

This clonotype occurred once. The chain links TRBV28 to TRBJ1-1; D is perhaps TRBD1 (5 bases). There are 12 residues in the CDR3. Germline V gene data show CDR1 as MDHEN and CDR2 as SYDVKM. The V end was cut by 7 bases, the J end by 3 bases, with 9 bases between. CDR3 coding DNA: TGTGCCAGCACCATGGGGGACACTGAAGCTTTCTTT. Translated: CASTMGDTEAFF.

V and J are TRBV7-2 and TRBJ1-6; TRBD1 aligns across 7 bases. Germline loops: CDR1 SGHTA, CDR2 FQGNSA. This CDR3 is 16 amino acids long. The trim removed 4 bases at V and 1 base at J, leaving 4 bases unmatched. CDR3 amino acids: CASSWTGGSYNSPLHF. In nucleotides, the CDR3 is TGTGCCAGCAGCTGGACAGGAGGGTCCTATAATTCACCCCTCCACTTT.

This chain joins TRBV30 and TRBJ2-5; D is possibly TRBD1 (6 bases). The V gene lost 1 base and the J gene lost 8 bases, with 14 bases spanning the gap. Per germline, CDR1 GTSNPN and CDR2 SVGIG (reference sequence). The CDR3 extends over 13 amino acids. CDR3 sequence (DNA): TGTGCCTGGAGTGAAGTTTATGGGGGCACCCAGTACTTC. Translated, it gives CAWSEVYGGTQYF.

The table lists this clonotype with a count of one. The CDR3 reads CASSSVKGDNEQFF. CDR3 bases: TGCGCCAGCAGCTCCGTGAAGGGGGACAATGAGCAGTTCTTC. The chain links TRBV5-1 to TRBJ2-1; tentatively, D is TRBD1 (6 bases). The CDR3 totals 14 residues. Per the germline V gene, CDR1 is SGHRS and CDR2 is YFSETQ. V lost 3 bases and J 5 bases, leaving 12 bases between the germline ends.

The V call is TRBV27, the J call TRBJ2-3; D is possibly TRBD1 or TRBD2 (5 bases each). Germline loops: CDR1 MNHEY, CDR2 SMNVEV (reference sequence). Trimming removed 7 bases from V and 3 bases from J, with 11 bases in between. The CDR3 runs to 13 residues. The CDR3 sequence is CASIEGWTDTQYF. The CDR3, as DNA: TGTGCCAGCATCGAGGGGTGGACAGATACGCAGTATTTT.

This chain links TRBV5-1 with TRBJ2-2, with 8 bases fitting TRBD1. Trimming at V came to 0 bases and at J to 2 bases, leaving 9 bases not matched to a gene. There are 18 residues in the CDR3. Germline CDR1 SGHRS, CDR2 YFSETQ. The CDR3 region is CASSLDPQGVFNTGELFF. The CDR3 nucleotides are TGCGCCAGCAGCTTGGACCCACAGGGGGTTTTCAACACCGGGGAGCTGTTTTTT.

This chain's CDR3 is CASSLGYGGSQDEQFF. CDR3 bases: TGTGCCAGCAGCTTAGGATACGGCGGGAGTCAGGATGAGCAGTTCTTC. The rearrangement uses TRBV11-2 and TRBJ2-1, with 7 nucleotides matching TRBD2. The V gene's germline CDR1 is SGHAT and CDR2 FQNNGV. The V gene end was trimmed by 1 base and the J gene end by 8 bases; junction bases not matched to a gene: 11. The length of the CDR3 is 16 residues.

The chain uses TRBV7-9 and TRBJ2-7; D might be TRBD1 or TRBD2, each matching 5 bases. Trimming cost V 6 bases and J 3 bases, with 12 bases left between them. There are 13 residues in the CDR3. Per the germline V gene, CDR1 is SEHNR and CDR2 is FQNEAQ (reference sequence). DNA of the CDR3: TGTGCCAGCAGTCCTCAGGGAGTCTACGAGCAGTACTTC. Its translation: CASSPQGVYEQYF. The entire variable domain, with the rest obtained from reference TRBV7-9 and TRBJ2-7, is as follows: DTGVSQNPRHKITKRGQNVTFRCDPISEHNRLYWYRQTLGQGPEFLTYFQNEAQLEKSRLLSDRFSAERPKGSFSTLEIQRTEQGDSAMYLCASSPQGVYEQYFGPGTRLTVT.

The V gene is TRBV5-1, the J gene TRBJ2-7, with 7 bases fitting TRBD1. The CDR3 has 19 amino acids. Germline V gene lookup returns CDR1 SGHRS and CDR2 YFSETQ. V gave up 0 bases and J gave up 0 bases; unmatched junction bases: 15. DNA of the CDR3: TGCGCCAGCAGCTTGGAACCCTCACAAGAGACAGGGCCCTCCTACGAGCAGTACTTC. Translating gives CASSLEPSQETGPSYEQYF.

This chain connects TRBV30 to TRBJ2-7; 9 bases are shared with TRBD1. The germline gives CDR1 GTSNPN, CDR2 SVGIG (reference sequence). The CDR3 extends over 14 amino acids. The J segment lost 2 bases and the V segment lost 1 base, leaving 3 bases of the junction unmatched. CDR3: CAWSETGGPYEQYF. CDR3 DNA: TGTGCCTGGAGTGAGACAGGGGGTCCCTACGAGCAGTACTTC.

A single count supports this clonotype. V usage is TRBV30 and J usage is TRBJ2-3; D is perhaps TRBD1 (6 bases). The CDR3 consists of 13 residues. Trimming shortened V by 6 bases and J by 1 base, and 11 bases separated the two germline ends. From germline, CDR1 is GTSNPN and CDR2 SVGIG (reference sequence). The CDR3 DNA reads TGTGCCTGCCGGACAGAGGGCACAGATACGCAGTATTTT. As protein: CACRTEGTDTQYF.

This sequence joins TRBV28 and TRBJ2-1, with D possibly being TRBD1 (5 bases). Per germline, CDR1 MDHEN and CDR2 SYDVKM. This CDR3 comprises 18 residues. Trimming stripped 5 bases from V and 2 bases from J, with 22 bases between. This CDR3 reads CASSLRPSRRTTYNEQFF. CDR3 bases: TGTGCCAGCAGTCTCCGACCGTCTCGACGGACAACCTACAATGAGCAGTTCTTC.

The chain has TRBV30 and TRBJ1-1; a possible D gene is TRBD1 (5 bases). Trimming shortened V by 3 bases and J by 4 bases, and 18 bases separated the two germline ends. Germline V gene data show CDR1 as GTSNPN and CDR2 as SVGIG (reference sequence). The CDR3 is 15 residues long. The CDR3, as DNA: TGTGCCTGGAGCGCAGGGTCCCCCGGGGGCACTGAAGCTTTCTTT. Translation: CAWSAGSPGGTEAFF.

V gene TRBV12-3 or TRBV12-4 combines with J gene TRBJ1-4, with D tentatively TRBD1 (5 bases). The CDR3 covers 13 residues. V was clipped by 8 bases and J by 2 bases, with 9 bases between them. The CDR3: CASFRDTNEKLFF. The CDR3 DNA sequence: TGTGCCAGCTTCAGGGATACTAATGAAAAACTGTTTTTT.

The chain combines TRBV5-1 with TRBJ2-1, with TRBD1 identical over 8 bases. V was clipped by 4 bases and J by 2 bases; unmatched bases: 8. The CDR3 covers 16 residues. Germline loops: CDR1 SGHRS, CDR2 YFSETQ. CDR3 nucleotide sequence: TGCGCCAGCAGCCCTCGGACAGGGATTACCTACAATGAGCAGTTCTTC. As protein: CASSPRTGITYNEQFF.

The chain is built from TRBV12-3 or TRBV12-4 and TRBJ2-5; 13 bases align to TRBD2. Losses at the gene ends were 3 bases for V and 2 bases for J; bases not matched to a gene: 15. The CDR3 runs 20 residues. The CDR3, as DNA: TGTGCCAGCAGTTTTTTAGTAGAGGGACTAGCGGGGACTTTTCAAGAGACCCAGTACTTC. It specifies CASSFLVEGLAGTFQETQYF.

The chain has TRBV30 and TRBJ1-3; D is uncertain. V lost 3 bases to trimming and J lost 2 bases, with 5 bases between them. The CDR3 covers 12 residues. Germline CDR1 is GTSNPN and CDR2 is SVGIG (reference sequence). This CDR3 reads CAWSATGNTIYF. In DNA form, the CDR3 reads TGTGCCTGGAGCGCAACTGGAAACACCATATATTTT.

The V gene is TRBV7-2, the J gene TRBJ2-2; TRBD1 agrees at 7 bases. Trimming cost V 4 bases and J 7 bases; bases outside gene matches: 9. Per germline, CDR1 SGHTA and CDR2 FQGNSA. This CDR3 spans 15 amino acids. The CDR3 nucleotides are TGTGCCAGCAGCTCCTCCCAGGGGGTCGGCGGGGAGCTGTTTTTT. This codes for CASSSSQGVGGELFF.